This record covers a single TCR beta chain. CDR1 is LNHNV and CDR2 is YYDKDF in the germline V gene (reference sequence). The germline V and J ends were trimmed by 1 base and 5 bases, with 17 bases remaining between them. This CDR3 contains 17 residues. This sample is part of a study of OX40 agonist ivuxolimab in advanced cancers. Sequencing was performed with immunoSEQ multiplex PCR; in TCRdb, only in-frame clones are kept and a portion is missing. The table lists about 64,000 clones, approximately 80% of them singletons. Sequences were derived from CD4+ or CD8+ T cells sorted from blood, sampled in a trial of the OX40 agonist ivuxolimab. The clonotype originates from an adult with an advanced solid tumor such as melanoma, head and neck, liver or kidney cancer. The chain joins TRBV15 to TRBJ2-2; D may be TRBD2 (6 bases). CDR3 amino acids: CATSRARRGPETGELFF. The DNA of the CDR3 is TGTGCCACCAGCAGAGCCCGGAGGGGCCCCGAGACCGGGGAGCTGTTTTTT.